Each of the 7 T cell receptor beta chains below was sequenced from the same sample in a study of T cells in Graves' hyperthyroidism and ophthalmopathy (dated by TCRdb to about 2019). The library was produced with multiplex PCR. Sequencing relied on an Illumina HiSeq 2000. The TCR beta CDR3 regions were amplified from the RNA transcripts. The TCR CDR3 was subjected to a first round of RT-PCR using the HTBI primer set and the Qiagen OneStep RT-PCR kit. Using fastp trimming at Q25 and MiXCR clonotype assembly, TCRdb reanalyzed the public sequencing data and kept in-frame beta chains. Entries that share a CDR3 protein sequence are merged under the most common genes and DNA. The sample table contains about 550,000 distinct CDR3 sequences; only one count was recorded for around 21% of them. The ten largest clones add up to about 30% of the sample. The sample comprised blood. These receptors were collected from a man younger than 30 with Graves' hyperthyroidism.

This clonotype was seen at least ten times. The chain joins TRBV20-1 to TRBJ2-5; no definite D call. The CDR3 is 11 residues long. Trimming shortened V by 0 bases and J by 9 bases, and 8 bases separated the two germline ends. Germline CDR1 DFQATT, CDR2 SNEGSKA (reference sequence). Here the CDR3 reads CSARDLVAQYF. The CDR3 bases are TGCAGTGCTAGAGATTTGGTGGCCCAGTACTTC.

This clonotype was picked up many times. V is TRBV7-2 and J is TRBJ2-7; tentatively, D is TRBD1 (5 bases). The length of the CDR3 is 13 residues. Germline V CDR1 and CDR2: SGHTA, FQGNSA. Trimming took 4 bases from V and 3 from J, leaving 10 bases between them. CDR3: CASSSAQVYEQYF. Written as DNA, the CDR3 is TGTGCCAGCAGCTCGGCACAGGTCTACGAGCAGTACTTC.

The chain uses TRBV30 and TRBJ2-5, with D possibly being TRBD1 or TRBD2 (5 bases each). Germline V CDR1 and CDR2: GTSNPN, SVGIG (reference sequence). The CDR3 runs to 14 residues. V was pared by 5 bases and J by 2 bases, with 15 bases between. The CDR3 DNA reads as TGTGCCTGGGCGTGGGGGTTTGTACAAGAGACCCAGTACTTC. Amino acid sequence: CAWAWGFVQETQYF.

The sample holds many counts of this clonotype. The V call is TRBV24-1, the J call TRBJ2-5; tentatively, D is TRBD2 (6 bases). CDR3 size: 14 residues. Trimming stripped 3 bases from V and 7 bases from J, with 14 bases between. Germline V gene sequence: CDR1 KGHDR, CDR2 SFDVKD. CDR3: CATSDTRGEWTQYF. The CDR3 DNA sequence: TGTGCCACCAGTGATACCCGCGGGGAGTGGACCCAGTACTTC.

The V gene is TRBV6-1, the J gene TRBJ1-3; D gene ambiguous. V lost 7 bases and J lost 2, with 12 bases in between. Germline CDR1 MNHNS, CDR2 SASEGT. CDR3 length: 14 amino acids. Here the CDR3 reads CASTLDGTGNTIYF. Here the CDR3 DNA reads TGTGCCAGCACCTTGGACGGGACTGGAAACACCATATATTTT.

This clonotype appeared a few times. The V and J genes are TRBV5-8 and TRBJ2-7, with 10 bases lining up with TRBD1. The V gene end was trimmed by 3 bases and the J gene end by 5 bases; junction bases not matched to a gene: 5. Germline CDR1 SGHTS, CDR2 YDEGEE. The CDR3 is 14 amino acids. CDR3 sequence reads: CASSSWGTGDEQYF. The CDR3 DNA sequence: TGTGCCAGCAGCTCCTGGGGGACAGGGGACGAGCAGTACTTC.

The gene calls are TRBV6-1 and TRBJ2-2, with 10 bases identical to TRBD2. The CDR3 is 16 residues long. The germline V gene has CDR1 MNHNS and CDR2 SASEGT. The J segment lost 8 bases and the V segment lost 7 bases, leaving 13 bases of the junction unmatched. In DNA, the CDR3 is TGTGCCAGCAAATGGTTAGCGGGAGGTGCGGGAGGGGAGCTGTTTTTT. This encodes CASKWLAGGAGGELFF.